This T cell receptor (beta chain) was captured in a study of cytomegalovirus exposure and HLA in healthy donors. Sequencing was performed with immunoSEQ multiplex PCR; in TCRdb, only in-frame clones are kept and a portion is missing. The data contain under 400,000 clones, roughly 90% of them singletons. Germline V gene sequence: CDR1 LNHDA, CDR2 SQIVND (reference sequence). With V trimmed by 9 bases and J by 5 bases, 9 bases remained unmatched. The CDR3 contains 14 residues. The rearrangement links TRBV19 to TRBJ2-2; 7 nucleotides match TRBD1. Input material: PBMCs. The clonotype was recovered from a woman aged 18-29 years in good health and CMV-seronegative. The CDR3 DNA is TGTGCCAGCGGAGACAGGGTGAAAACCGGGGAGCTGTTTTTT. Protein: CASGDRVKTGELFF. Combining the CDR3 with reference TRBV19 and TRBJ2-2 gives the whole variable domain DGGITQSPKYLFRKEGQNVTLSCEQNLNHDAMYWYRQDPGQGLRLIYYSQIVNDFQKGDIAEGYSVSREKKESFPLTVTSAQKNPTAFYLCASGDRVKTGELFFGEGSRLTVL.